This TCR beta chain was obtained from a study of cytomegalovirus exposure and HLA in healthy donors. With regard to this clone: Antigen specificity is unknown.

Study results and limitations: The CMV antigen specificity of a few CMV-associated chains was confirmed through in vitro analysis. In a later analysis, TCR beta V- and J-gene trimming was associated with a missense DCLRE1C variant.

Germline-derived CDR1 and CDR2 are SGHRS and YFSETQ. V lost 2 bases and J lost 3, with 13 bases in between. This CDR3 region has 15 residues. The PCR used 60 Vbeta and 13 Jbeta primers. Here immunoSEQ multiplex PCR was the method, and the copy in TCRdb shows in-frame clones only, minus some. The sample holds 150,000 to 200,000 clones, over 70% seen once. The TCR was taken from a female donor in good health and CMV-seronegative. Sequences were obtained from PBMCs. The V and J genes are TRBV5-1 and TRBJ2-3, with D possibly matching TRBD2 (6 bases). The CDR3 loop reads CASSFAGLRTDTQYF. In DNA form, the CDR3 reads TGCGCCAGCAGCTTTGCGGGGCTTAGAACAGATACGCAGTATTTT.